These T cell receptor beta chains were read from a single sample in a study of CD8 T cells in Susac syndrome. Using its own MiXCR run on the immunoSEQ multiplex PCR reads, TCRdb lists one record per CDR3 protein. The sample has some 120,000 distinct CDR3 sequences; over 85% are singletons. Input material: CD8+ T cells from PBMCs. Every receptor here comes from a human donor with multiple sclerosis. Both conserved end residues are part of each CDR3. A D gene is named only where the DNA matches it firmly. Clone size, where shown, is once, few, many, or a class for clones that have expanded.

d_call j_call clone_size v_call cdr3_aa cdr3_nt
. TRBJ2-1 few TRBV5-4 CASSSINLRNEQFF TGTGCCAGCAGCTCCATAAACCTCAGGAATGAGCAGTTCTTC
. TRBJ2-7 . TRBV12-5 CASGLGIGRHPYLTYEQYF TGTGCTAGTGGGCTTGGTATTGGTAGACACCCCTACCTAACCTACGAGCAGTACTTC
TRBD1 TRBJ1-5 . TRBV19 CASTTRTGGSNQPQHF TGTGCCAGTACCACACGGACAGGGGGAAGCAATCAGCCCCAGCATTTT
. TRBJ2-5 . TRBV5-1 CASSLVGGKETQYF TGCGCCAGCAGCCTTGTAGGAGGGAAAGAGACCCAGTACTTC
. TRBJ2-5 . TRBV7-9 CASSSPGSQETQYF TGTGCCAGCAGCTCTCCGGGGTCACAAGAGACCCAGTACTTC
. TRBJ2-3 . TRBV7-7 CAIFPVPDTQYF TGTGCTATCTTCCCCGTCCCAGATACGCAGTATTTT
. TRBJ2-7 . TRBV3-1 CASSQDEAAATYEQYF TGTGCCAGCAGCCAAGATGAGGCAGCAGCTACCTACGAGCAGTACTTC
. TRBJ2-1 once TRBV20-1 CSARAPGTSYNEQFF TGCAGTGCTAGAGCCCCCGGTACATCCTACAATGAGCAGTTCTTC
. TRBJ2-3 few TRBV27 CASSFSSTDTQYF TGTGCCAGCAGTTTTTCTAGCACAGATACGCAGTATTTT
. TRBJ2-2 . TRBV9 CASSPLGRSNTGELFF TGTGCCAGCAGCCCCTTGGGCAGGTCGAACACCGGGGAGCTGTTTTTT
TRBD1 TRBJ2-3 . TRBV9 CASSTGEHSTDTQYF TGTGCCAGCAGTACAGGGGAACACTCCACAGATACGCAGTATTTT
. TRBJ1-1 . TRBV27 CASSLSPAGNTEAFF TGTGCCAGCAGTTTATCTCCGGCGGGGAACACTGAAGCTTTCTTT
. TRBJ2-7 . TRBV9 CASSENAAHEQYF TGTGCCAGCAGCGAGAATGCGGCCCACGAGCAGTACTTC
TRBD2 TRBJ2-3 . TRBV13 CASSPGGGPARTQYF TGTGCCAGCAGCCCCGGCGGGGGGCCTGCCCGGACGCAGTATTTT
. TRBJ1-1 . TRBV27 CASSTHRDTFLNTEAFF TGTGCCAGCAGTACTCACCGGGACACTTTCTTGAACACTGAAGCTTTCTTT
TRBD2 TRBJ2-5 . TRBV19 CAGSLAGATWTAQYF TGTGCCGGAAGTCTAGCGGGGGCCACCTGGACGGCCCAGTACTTC
TRBD2 TRBJ2-1 . TRBV7-8 CASSLVGLAGEVEQFF TGTGCCAGCAGCTTGGTCGGACTAGCGGGGGAGGTTGAGCAGTTCTTC
TRBD2 TRBJ2-6 . TRBV4-1 CASSQDARREVNVLTF TGCGCCAGCAGCCAAGATGCACGTCGGGAGGTCAACGTCCTGACTTTC
. TRBJ2-5 . TRBV3-1 CASSQDPRGVETQYF TGTGCCAGCAGCCAAGATCCCAGGGGAGTGGAGACCCAGTACTTC
. TRBJ2-5 . TRBV12-3/TRBV12-4 CASRNRDAEETQYF TGTGCCAGCAGGAACCGGGACGCAGAAGAGACCCAGTACTTC
TRBD2 TRBJ2-3 . TRBV9 CASSVEMGLAETDTQYF TGTGCCAGCAGCGTAGAAATGGGACTAGCGGAGACAGATACGCAGTATTTT
TRBD2 TRBJ2-1 . TRBV9 CASSVAPGGISNEQFF TGTGCCAGCAGCGTAGCACCGGGAGGAATAAGCAATGAGCAGTTCTTC
. TRBJ2-1 . TRBV7-3 CASSLAPTKYNEQFF TGTGCCAGCAGCTTAGCCCCGACGAAATACAATGAGCAGTTCTTC
. TRBJ1-5 . TRBV10-3 CAISEFGAGSNQPQHF TGTGCCATCAGTGAGTTTGGGGCGGGAAGCAATCAGCCCCAGCATTTT
TRBD2 TRBJ2-3 . TRBV7-6 CASSLLLAGALRTDTQYF TGTGCCAGCAGCTTACTGTTAGCGGGGGCCCTACGCACAGATACGCAGTATTTT
. TRBJ1-1 . TRBV28 CASTPGWNTEAFF TGTGCCAGCACCCCTGGGTGGAACACTGAAGCTTTCTTT
TRBD1 TRBJ2-7 once TRBV20-1 CSAIPPGTDHYEQYF TGCAGTGCAATACCCCCCGGGACAGACCACTACGAGCAGTACTTC
. TRBJ2-2 . TRBV9 CASSPLGHITAGELFF TGTGCCAGCAGCCCGCTGGGGCACATAACGGCCGGGGAGCTGTTTTTT